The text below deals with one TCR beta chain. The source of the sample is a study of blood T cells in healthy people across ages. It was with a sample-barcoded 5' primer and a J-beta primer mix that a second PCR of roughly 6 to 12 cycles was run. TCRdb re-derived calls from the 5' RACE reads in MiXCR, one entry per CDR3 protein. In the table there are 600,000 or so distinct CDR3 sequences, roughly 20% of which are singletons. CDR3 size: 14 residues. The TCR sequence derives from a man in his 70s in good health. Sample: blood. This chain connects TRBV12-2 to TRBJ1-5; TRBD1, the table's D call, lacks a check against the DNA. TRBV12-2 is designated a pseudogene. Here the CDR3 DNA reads TGTGCAAGTCGCCCAGGAAGGGGAAATCAGCCCCAGCATTTT. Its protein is CASRPGRGNQPQHF.